The source of this T cell receptor (beta chain) is a study of T cell responses to AZD1222 COVID-19 vaccine. Sequencing was performed with immunoSEQ multiplex PCR; in TCRdb, only in-frame clones are kept and a portion is missing. Among over 100,000 clones, around nine tenths were seen once, and the ten largest hold 3.3%. With respect to this clone: The antigen is not known.

This CDR3 comprises 16 residues. Per the germline V gene, CDR1 is MNHEY and CDR2 is SMNVEV (reference sequence). Trimming shortened V by 2 bases and J by 7 bases, and 20 bases separated the two germline ends. Study observations and caveats: Sampling captured repertoires only after the peak T cell response.

The V gene is TRBV27, the J gene TRBJ1-2, with D maybe TRBD1 (6 bases). The sequence was obtained from an adult who received the MenACWY meningococcal vaccine as a control. The sequences come from peripheral blood, collected 28 days after the second dose of the MenACWY control vaccine. The CDR3 spells CASSLIGRGARGGYTF. As DNA, the CDR3 is TGTGCCAGCAGTTTAATCGGGCGGGGGGCAAGGGGTGGCTACACCTTC.